Each of the 8 T cell receptor beta chains below was sequenced from the same sample in a study of CD8+CD57+ T cells in acquired aplastic anemia. Genomic DNA constituted the template upon which TCR beta VDJ and CDR3 profiling was performed. TCRdb reprocessed the reads with MiXCR, giving one entry per CDR3 protein. Of around 250,000 distinct CDR3 sequences in the sample, 55% to 60% are singletons; the top ten hold approximately 8%. The sequenced sample was sorted CD4+, CD8+, or CD8+CD57+ T cells (not recorded which) from PBMCs. All receptors come from a human donor with severe aplastic anemia or a healthy control (not recorded which).

This clonotype was detected a few times. This chain joins TRBV18 and TRBJ1-3; D is unclear. Germline V gene sequence: CDR1 KGHSH, CDR2 LQKENI. V lost 3 bases to trimming and J lost 1 base, with 10 bases between them. The CDR3 has 15 amino acids. CDR3 protein: CASSPPVPSGNTIYF. CDR3 DNA: TGTGCCAGCTCACCCCCCGTCCCTTCTGGAAACACCATATATTTT.

The chain is built from TRBV25-1 and TRBJ2-1; D is ambiguous. CDR1 is MGHDK, CDR2 SYGVNS, per germline. The CDR3 length is 16 residues. Deletions cut 4 bases from V and 1 base from J, with 14 bases between. The CDR3, as DNA: TGTGCCAGCAGTGCTAGAAGTTGGGGTTCCTACAATGAGCAGTTCTTC. Residues: CASSARSWGSYNEQFF.

The J gene is TRBJ2-2, the V gene TRBV10-3; 9 bases match TRBD2. The CDR3 runs 15 residues. Trimming took 5 bases from V and 3 from J; bases not matched to a gene: 4. Germline V gives CDR1 ENHRY, CDR2 SYGVKD. For the CDR3, the DNA is TGTGCCATCAGTCTAGCGGGAAGGGACACCGGGGAGCTGTTTTTT. Encoded protein: CAISLAGRDTGELFF.

The chain recombines TRBV19 with TRBJ2-7; maybe TRBD2 (6 bases). CDR3 size: 15 residues. From germline, CDR1 is LNHDA and CDR2 SQIVND (reference sequence). Trimming removed 5 bases from V and 2 bases from J, with 16 bases in between. The CDR3 is CASSEGLALAYEQYF. CDR3 coding DNA: TGTGCCAGTAGTGAGGGGCTAGCGCTGGCCTACGAGCAGTACTTC.

The chain couples TRBV2 to TRBJ2-1, with TRBD1 identical over 7 bases. V trimming: 5 bases; J trimming: 5 bases; junction bases outside the gene matches: 9. This CDR3 contains 15 residues. CDR1 is SNHLY and CDR2 is FYNNEI in the germline V gene. CDR3 amino acids: CASSTGWTGNNEQFF. The CDR3 DNA is TGTGCCAGCAGTACTGGGTGGACAGGAAACAATGAGCAGTTCTTC.

The chain uses TRBV29-1 and TRBJ1-4; TRBD1 matches 7 bases. The V gene end was trimmed by 8 bases and the J gene end by 1 base; junction bases not matched to a gene: 7. This CDR3 contains 14 residues. The V gene's germline CDR1 is SQVTM and CDR2 ANQGSEA. The CDR3 reads CSFLQGGTNEKLFF. The CDR3 DNA sequence: TGCAGCTTCCTCCAGGGGGGAACTAATGAAAAACTGTTTTTT. The whole variable domain, remainder taken from reference TRBV29-1 and TRBJ1-4, is SAVISQKPSRDICQRGTSLTIQCQVDSQVTMMFWYRQQPGQSLTLIATANQGSEATYESGFVIDKFPISRPNLTFSTLTVSNMSPEDSSIYLCSFLQGGTNEKLFFGSGTQLSVL.

This sequence joins TRBV28 and TRBJ2-2, with D hard to call. The CDR3 runs to 13 residues. Germline V CDR1 and CDR2: MDHEN, SYDVKM. Trimming shortened V by 2 bases and J by 6 bases, and 7 bases separated the two germline ends. CDR3 DNA: TGTGCCAGCAGTTTAGTGGGATCCGGGGAGCTGTTTTTT. Translated, it gives CASSLVGSGELFF.

The chain has TRBV19 and TRBJ2-3; tentative D call: TRBD1 (6 bases). The V gene lost 6 bases and the J gene lost 0 bases, with 7 bases spanning the gap. The CDR3 sequence is 13 residues long. Germline V gene lookup returns CDR1 LNHDA and CDR2 SQIVND (reference sequence). This chain's CDR3 is CASRGQSTDTQYF. The CDR3 nucleotides read TGTGCCAGTAGAGGACAGAGCACAGATACGCAGTATTTT. The variable domain in full, completed from reference TRBV19 and TRBJ2-3, reads DGGITQSPKYLFRKEGQNVTLSCEQNLNHDAMYWYRQDPGQGLRLIYYSQIVNDFQKGDIAEGYSVSREKKESFPLTVTSAQKNPTAFYLCASRGQSTDTQYFGPGTRLTVL.